This TCR beta chain is drawn from a study of PD-1 blockade in classical Hodgkin lymphoma. J was trimmed by 6 bases and V by 3 bases; bases with no gene match: 7. CDR3 length equals 14 residues. The germline V gene has CDR1 SGHRS and CDR2 YFSETQ. Of note for this clone: Its target is not known.

The time point: newly diagnosed, previously untreated cHL patient sample. Purification of CD4+ T cells from thawed PBMCs was performed via magnetic negative selection. General observations from the study: Undefined causes, possibly disease activity or prior therapy, underlie the repertoire differences.

Assay: immunoSEQ multiplex PCR; the TCRdb copy retains only in-frame clones and omits some. The sample consists of 15,000 to 20,000 clones, approximately 82% of them appearing once. Material for sequencing was CD4+ T cells from blood. This TCR derives from a human donor with classical Hodgkin lymphoma. The genes are TRBV5-1 and TRBJ1-2; 8 bases fit TRBD1. CDR3 bases: TGCGCCAGCAGCTCACCAGGGGGCGCAGATGGCTACACCTTC. Translating it yields CASSSPGGADGYTF.